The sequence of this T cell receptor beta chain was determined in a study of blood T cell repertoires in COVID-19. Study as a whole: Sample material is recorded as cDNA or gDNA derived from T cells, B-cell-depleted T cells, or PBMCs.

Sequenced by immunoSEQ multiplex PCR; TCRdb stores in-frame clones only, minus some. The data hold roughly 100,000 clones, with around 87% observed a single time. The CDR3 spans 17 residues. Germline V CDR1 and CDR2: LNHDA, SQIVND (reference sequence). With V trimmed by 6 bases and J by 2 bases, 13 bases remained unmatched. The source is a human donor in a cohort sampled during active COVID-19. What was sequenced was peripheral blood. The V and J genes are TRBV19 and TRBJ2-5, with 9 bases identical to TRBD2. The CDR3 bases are TGTGCCAGTAGCCTTGGGGGCGGGGGGGCCTATCAAGAGACCCAGTACTTC. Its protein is CASSLGGGGAYQETQYF.